The text below deals with one T cell receptor beta chain. What it binds is unknown. Libraries were prepared by immunoSEQ multiplex PCR; TCRdb keeps only in-frame clonotypes and omits some of them. The sample yields hundreds of thousands of clones, around 78% seen once. This sample was taken from a study of shared clonotypes between healthy human individuals. Study-level findings and limits: Large depth notwithstanding, sorted-subset sequencing proved incomplete by rarefaction.

A CD45RA+ naive subset and a CD45RA-negative memory subset were split from CD4+ cells. The trim removed 2 bases at V and 5 bases at J, leaving 3 bases unmatched. The CDR3 runs to 14 residues. Germline CDR1 reads MNHNY; CDR2 reads SVGAGI (reference sequence). Sequences were obtained from memory CD4+ T cells sorted from blood. Described subset: CD45RA-negative fraction. This clonotype was sampled from a woman in her twenties or thirties in good health. This chain links TRBV6-6 with TRBJ1-1; 9 nucleotides agree with TRBD1. The CDR3 DNA reads TGTGCCAGCAGTTACCAGGACAGGGGAACTGAAGCTTTCTTT. It is translated as CASSYQDRGTEAFF.